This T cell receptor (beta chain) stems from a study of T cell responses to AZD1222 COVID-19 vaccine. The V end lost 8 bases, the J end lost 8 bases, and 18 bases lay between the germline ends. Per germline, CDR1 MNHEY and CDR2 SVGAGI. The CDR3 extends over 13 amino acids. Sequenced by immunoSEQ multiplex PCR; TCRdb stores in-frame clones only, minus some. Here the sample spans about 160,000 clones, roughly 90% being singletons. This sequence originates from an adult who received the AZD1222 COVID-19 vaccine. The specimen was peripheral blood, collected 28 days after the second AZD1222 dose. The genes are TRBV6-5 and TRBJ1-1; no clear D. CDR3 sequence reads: CASRLSGLKEAFF. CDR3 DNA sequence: TGTGCCAGCCGCCTCTCGGGCCTTAAAGAAGCTTTCTTT.